These 10 T cell receptor beta chains came from one sample sequenced in a study of spatial heterogeneity in lung cancer. TCRdb re-called the 5' RACE reads through MiXCR, storing one row per CDR3 protein. The table lists 2,000 or so distinct CDR3 sequences, roughly 12% of them singletons. The sample's time point: sample taken at primary tumor resection. Tumor, nontumor lung or frozen PBMC supplied whole RNA, sequenced without sorting. This specimen consisted of normal lung tissue next to the tumor, obtained at surgery. Receptors were obtained from a male donor with early-stage non-small cell lung cancer.

In this sample, this clonotype turned up many times. This beta chain lies outside the target of a library built for alpha chains; its clone size means little. The genes are TRBV12-3 or TRBV12-4 and TRBJ2-3, with TRBD2 matching 14 bases. The CDR3 consists of 16 residues. V lost 7 bases and J lost 5; bases outside the gene matches: 8. The CDR3 coding sequence is TGTGCCAGCACCGAGACTAGCGGGAGGGCCTTAGATACGCAGTATTTT. Translating it yields CASTETSGRALDTQYF.

A word on this clonotype: Since it is a stray read in a library aimed at alpha chains, this beta chain has a size that is not meaningful. V usage is TRBV12-3 or TRBV12-4 and J usage is TRBJ2-6; TRBD2 might be the D (5 bases). The V and J ends lost 3 bases and 2 bases respectively, with 8 bases between them. The CDR3 is made up of 15 amino acids. The CDR3 bases are TGTGCCAGCAGTTTGCTGGGAGCTGGGGCCAACGTCCTGACTTTC. This sequence encodes CASSLLGAGANVLTF.

This clonotype was recorded at least ten times. This beta chain was picked up by a library intended for alpha chains and is off target, so its count carries little meaning. V usage is TRBV2 and J usage is TRBJ2-3; D could derive from TRBD1 or TRBD2 (7 bases each). The CDR3 is 16 residues long. Trimming pared 6 bases from V and 0 bases from J, leaving 16 bases between. CDR1 and CDR2 from the germline V gene are SNHLY and FYNNEI. CDR3 coding DNA: TGTGCCAGCAGGCGGGGGCAGGGACAGAGCACAGATACGCAGTATTTT. Protein sequence: CASRRGQGQSTDTQYF.

With respect to this clonotype: This beta chain is a stray read from a library made for alpha chains; its abundance is not meaningful. The rearrangement links TRBV7-3 to TRBJ2-3; D is perhaps TRBD1 (5 bases). Between the trimmed V and J ends, which lost 3 bases and 5 bases, there was a span of 18 bases. The CDR3 has 16 residues. Germline V gene lookup returns CDR1 SGHTA and CDR2 FQGTGA. The CDR3 loop reads CASSLGNRIPGDTQYF. The CDR3 DNA follows: TGTGCCAGCAGCTTGGGGAACAGGATCCCGGGAGATACGCAGTATTTT. The complete variable domain, with remaining parts taken from reference TRBV7-3 and TRBJ2-3, reads GAGVSQTPSNKVTEKGKYVELRCDPISGHTALYWYRQSLGQGPEFLIYFQGTGAADDSGLPNDRFFAVRPEGSVSTLKIQRTERGDSAVYLCASSLGNRIPGDTQYFGPGTRLTVL.

By share, this clonotype counts as medium-sized (0.01 to 0.1%). Being off target in a library aimed at alpha chains, this beta chain has a size of little meaning. V usage is TRBV16 and J usage is TRBJ2-6; D may be TRBD1 (6 bases). Between the trimmed V and J ends, which lost 4 bases and 0 bases, there was a span of 10 bases. The germline V gene has CDR1 KGHSY and CDR2 FQNENV. CDR3 length: 16 residues. The CDR3 protein is CASSLTQGSGANVLTF. In DNA, the CDR3 is TGTGCCAGCAGCCTAACACAGGGCTCTGGGGCCAACGTCCTGACTTTC.

By sample share, this clonotype is medium-sized. Since the library was made to target alpha chains, this beta chain is a stray read and its abundance is not meaningful. CDR3 region: CASRVDRNYGYTF. The CDR3 DNA reads TGCGCCAGCAGGGTGGACAGAAACTATGGCTACACCTTC. The chain recombines TRBV5-1 with TRBJ1-2, with D possibly TRBD1 on 6 matching bases. This CDR3 contains 13 residues. V lost 5 bases and J lost 2, with 10 bases in between. From germline, CDR1 is SGHRS and CDR2 YFSETQ.

By frequency in the sample, this clonotype is medium-sized. This beta chain turned up in a library designed for alpha chains; as an off-target read, its abundance says little. This chain connects TRBV10-3 to TRBJ2-5; a weak D match, TRBD1 (5 bases). CDR3 length equals 13 residues. Germline V gene data show CDR1 as ENHRY and CDR2 as SYGVKD. Trimming stripped 2 bases from V and 5 bases from J, with 9 bases between. The CDR3 loop is CAISEETDETQYF. The CDR3 nucleotides are TGTGCCATCAGTGAGGAGACAGACGAGACCCAGTACTTC.

This clonotype is deemed medium-sized. As an off-target read in a library built for alpha chains, this beta chain has a frequency of little significance. The rearrangement joins TRBV7-9 to TRBJ2-7; no firm D call. Per the germline V gene, CDR1 is SEHNR and CDR2 is FQNEAQ (reference sequence). This CDR3 has 14 amino acids. The germline V and J ends were trimmed by 4 bases and 3 bases, with 13 bases remaining between them. The CDR3 region is CASSSTMKDYEQYF. Written as DNA, the CDR3 is TGTGCCAGCAGCTCTACCATGAAAGACTACGAGCAGTACTTC.

This clonotype occurred many times. Found in a library prepared for alpha chains, this beta chain is an off-target read, and its abundance has little meaning. This chain links TRBV11-2 with TRBJ2-7; 9 bases line up with TRBD1. Germline values: CDR1 SGHAT, CDR2 FQNNGV. J gave up 3 bases and V 1 base, and 7 bases lay outside the gene matches. CDR3 size: 16 residues. CDR3 loop: CASSLGTGGFHYEQYF. In nucleotides, the CDR3 is TGTGCCAGCAGCTTAGGTACAGGGGGCTTCCACTACGAGCAGTACTTC.

This clonotype counts as medium-sized. The library was designed around alpha chains, so this beta chain is a stray read whose abundance carries little weight. The chain carries TRBV5-4 and TRBJ2-7, with D tentatively TRBD1 or TRBD2 (5 bases each). Germline CDR1 and CDR2: SGHNT and YYREEE (reference sequence). V was trimmed by 0 bases and J by 2 bases, leaving 15 bases between them. The CDR3 has 16 amino acids. The CDR3 DNA is TGTGCCAGCAGCTTGGACGGGGCAGGTTTACCCTACGAGCAGTACTTC. It is translated as CASSLDGAGLPYEQYF.